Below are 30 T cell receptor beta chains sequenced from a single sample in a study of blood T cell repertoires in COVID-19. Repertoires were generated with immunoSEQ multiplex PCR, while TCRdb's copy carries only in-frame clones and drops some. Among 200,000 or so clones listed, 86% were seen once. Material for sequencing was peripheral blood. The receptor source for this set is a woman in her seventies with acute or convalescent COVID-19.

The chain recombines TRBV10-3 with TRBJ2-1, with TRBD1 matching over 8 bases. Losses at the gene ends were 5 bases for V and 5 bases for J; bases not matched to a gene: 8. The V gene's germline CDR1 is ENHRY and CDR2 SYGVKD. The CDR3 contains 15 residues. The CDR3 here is CAISRQGSVDNEQFF. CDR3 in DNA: TGTGCCATCAGTAGACAGGGGTCCGTCGACAATGAGCAGTTCTTC.

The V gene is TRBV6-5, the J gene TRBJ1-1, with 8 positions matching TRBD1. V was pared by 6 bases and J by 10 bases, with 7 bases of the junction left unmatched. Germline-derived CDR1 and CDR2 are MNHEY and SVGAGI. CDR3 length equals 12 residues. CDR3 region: CASSSPTGAAFF. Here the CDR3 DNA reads TGTGCCAGCAGCAGTCCGACAGGGGCAGCTTTCTTT.

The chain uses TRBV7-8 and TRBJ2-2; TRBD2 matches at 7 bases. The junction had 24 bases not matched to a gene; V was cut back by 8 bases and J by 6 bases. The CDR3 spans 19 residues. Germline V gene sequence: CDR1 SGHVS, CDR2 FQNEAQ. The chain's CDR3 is CASRVGGRHRAIFPGELFF. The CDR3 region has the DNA TGTGCCAGCCGCGTTGGCGGGAGACACCGGGCCATATTCCCCGGGGAGCTGTTTTTT.

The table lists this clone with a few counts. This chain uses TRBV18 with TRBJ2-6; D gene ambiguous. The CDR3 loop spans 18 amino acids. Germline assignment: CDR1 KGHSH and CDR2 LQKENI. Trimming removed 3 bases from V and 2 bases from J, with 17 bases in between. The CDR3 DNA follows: TGTGCCAGCTCACCTCAAATGAGTGCGCCTACTGGGGCCAACGTCCTGACTTTC. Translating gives CASSPQMSAPTGANVLTF. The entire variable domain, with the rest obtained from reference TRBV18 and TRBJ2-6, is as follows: NAGVMQNPRHLVRRRGQEARLRCSPMKGHSHVYWYRQLPEEGLKFMVYLQKENIIDESGMPKERFSAEFPKEGPSILRIQQVVRGDSAAYFCASSPQMSAPTGANVLTFGAGSRLTVL.

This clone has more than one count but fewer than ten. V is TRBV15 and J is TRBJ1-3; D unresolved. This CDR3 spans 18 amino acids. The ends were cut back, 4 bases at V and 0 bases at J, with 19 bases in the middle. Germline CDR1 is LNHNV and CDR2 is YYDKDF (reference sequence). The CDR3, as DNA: TGTGCCACCAGCAAAGGCACCACCGGGTACGGCTCTGGAAACACCATATATTTT. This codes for CATSKGTTGYGSGNTIYF. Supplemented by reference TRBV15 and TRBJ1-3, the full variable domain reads DAMVIQNPRYQVTQFGKPVTLSCSQTLNHNVMYWYQQKSSQAPKLLFHYYDKDFNNEADTPDNFQSRRPNTSFCFLDIRSPGLGDTAMYLCATSKGTTGYGSGNTIYFGEGSWLTVV.

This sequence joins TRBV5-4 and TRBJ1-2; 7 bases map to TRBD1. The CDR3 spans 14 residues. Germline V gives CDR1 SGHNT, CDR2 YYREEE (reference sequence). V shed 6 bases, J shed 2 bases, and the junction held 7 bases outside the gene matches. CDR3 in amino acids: CASTRQGPNYGYTF. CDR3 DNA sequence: TGTGCCAGCACCAGACAGGGACCAAACTATGGCTACACCTTC.

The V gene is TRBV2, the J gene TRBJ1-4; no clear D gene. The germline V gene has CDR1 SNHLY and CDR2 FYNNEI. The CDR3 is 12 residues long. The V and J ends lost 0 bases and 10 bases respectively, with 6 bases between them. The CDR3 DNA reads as TGTGCCAGCAGTGAAGCCTCGCGAAAACTGTTTTTT. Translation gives CASSEASRKLFF.

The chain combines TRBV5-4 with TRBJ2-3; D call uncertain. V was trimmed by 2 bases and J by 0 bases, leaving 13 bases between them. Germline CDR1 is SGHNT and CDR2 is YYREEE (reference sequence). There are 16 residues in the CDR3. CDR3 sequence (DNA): TGTGCCAGCAGCTTAAAAACTTACGCTAGCACAGATACGCAGTATTTT. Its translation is CASSLKTYASTDTQYF.

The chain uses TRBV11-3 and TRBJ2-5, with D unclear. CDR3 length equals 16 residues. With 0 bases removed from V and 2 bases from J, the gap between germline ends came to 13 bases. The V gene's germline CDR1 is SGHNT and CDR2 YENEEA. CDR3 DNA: TGTGCCAGCAGCTTAGATCCAGGTGTACGACAAGAGACCCAGTACTTC. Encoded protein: CASSLDPGVRQETQYF.

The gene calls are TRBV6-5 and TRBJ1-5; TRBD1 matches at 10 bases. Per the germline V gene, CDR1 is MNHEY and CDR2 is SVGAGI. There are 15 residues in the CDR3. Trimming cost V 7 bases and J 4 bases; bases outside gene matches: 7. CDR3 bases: TGTGCCAGCATTCGGGACAGGGGCCCAAATCAGCCCCAGCATTTT. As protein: CASIRDRGPNQPQHF.

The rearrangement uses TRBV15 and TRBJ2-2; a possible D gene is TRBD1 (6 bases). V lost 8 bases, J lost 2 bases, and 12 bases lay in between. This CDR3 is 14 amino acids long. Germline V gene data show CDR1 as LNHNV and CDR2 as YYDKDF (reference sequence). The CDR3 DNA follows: TGTGCCACCGGGGTGGGGGCCAACACCGGGGAGCTGTTTTTT. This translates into CATGVGANTGELFF.

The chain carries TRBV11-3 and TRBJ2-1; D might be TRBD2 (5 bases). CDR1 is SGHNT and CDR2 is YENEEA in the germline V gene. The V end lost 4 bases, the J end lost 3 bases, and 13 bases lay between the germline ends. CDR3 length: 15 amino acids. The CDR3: CASSSPPGSYNEQFF. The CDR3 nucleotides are TGTGCCAGCAGCTCCCCTCCGGGAAGCTACAATGAGCAGTTCTTC. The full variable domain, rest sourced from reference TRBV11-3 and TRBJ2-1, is EAGVVQSPRYKIIEKKQPVAFWCNPISGHNTLYWYLQNLGQGPELLIRYENEEAVDDSQLPKDRFSAERLKGVDSTLKIQPAELGDSAVYLCASSSPPGSYNEQFFGPGTRLTVL.

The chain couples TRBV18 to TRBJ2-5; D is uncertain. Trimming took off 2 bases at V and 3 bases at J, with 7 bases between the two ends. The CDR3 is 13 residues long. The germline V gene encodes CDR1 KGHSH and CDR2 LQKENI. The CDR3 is CASSPYIEETQYF. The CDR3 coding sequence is TGTGCCAGCTCACCATACATTGAAGAGACCCAGTACTTC. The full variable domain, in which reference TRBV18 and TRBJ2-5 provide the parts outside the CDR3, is NAGVMQNPRHLVRRRGQEARLRCSPMKGHSHVYWYRQLPEEGLKFMVYLQKENIIDESGMPKERFSAEFPKEGPSILRIQQVVRGDSAAYFCASSPYIEETQYFGPGTRLLVL.

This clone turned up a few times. CDR3 sequence reads: CASSRSSRTDYGYTF. Written as DNA, the CDR3 is TGTGCCAGCAGCCGATCCTCGAGAACGGACTATGGCTACACCTTC. This chain uses TRBV6-5 with TRBJ1-2; unclear D gene. This CDR3 has 15 amino acids. Deletions cut 6 bases from V and 3 bases from J, with 17 bases between. CDR1 is MNHEY and CDR2 is SVGAGI in the germline V gene.

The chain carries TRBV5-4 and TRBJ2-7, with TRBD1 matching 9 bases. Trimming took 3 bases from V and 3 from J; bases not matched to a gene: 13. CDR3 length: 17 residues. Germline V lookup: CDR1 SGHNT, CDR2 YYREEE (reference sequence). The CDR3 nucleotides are TGTGCCAGCAGCTCACTCCAGGGGACAGGGAGCATCTACGAGCAGTACTTC. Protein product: CASSSLQGTGSIYEQYF. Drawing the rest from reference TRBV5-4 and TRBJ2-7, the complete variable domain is ETGVTQSPTHLIKTRGQQVTLRCSSQSGHNTVSWYQQALGQGPQFIFQYYREEENGRGNFPPRFSGLQFPNYSSELNVNALELDDSALYLCASSSLQGTGSIYEQYFGPGTRLTVT.

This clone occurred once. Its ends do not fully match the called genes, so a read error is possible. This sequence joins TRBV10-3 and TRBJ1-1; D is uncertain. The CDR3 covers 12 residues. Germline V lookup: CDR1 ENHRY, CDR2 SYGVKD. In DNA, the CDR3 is TGTGCCATCAGTGAGACCACCGACAAGGCCGCTTTT. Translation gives CAISETTDKAAF.

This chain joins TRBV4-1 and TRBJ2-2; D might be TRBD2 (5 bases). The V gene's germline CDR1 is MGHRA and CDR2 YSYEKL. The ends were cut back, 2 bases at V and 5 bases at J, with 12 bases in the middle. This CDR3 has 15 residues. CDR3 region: CASSQILTGTGELFF. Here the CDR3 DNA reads TGCGCCAGCAGCCAAATCCTGACGGGAACCGGGGAGCTGTTTTTT.

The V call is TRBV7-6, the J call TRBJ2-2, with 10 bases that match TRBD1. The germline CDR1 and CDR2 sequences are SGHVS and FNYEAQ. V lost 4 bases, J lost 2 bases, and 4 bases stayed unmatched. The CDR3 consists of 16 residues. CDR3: CASSSRTGGNTGELFF. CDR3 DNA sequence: TGTGCCAGCAGCTCGCGGACAGGGGGAAACACCGGGGAGCTGTTTTTT.

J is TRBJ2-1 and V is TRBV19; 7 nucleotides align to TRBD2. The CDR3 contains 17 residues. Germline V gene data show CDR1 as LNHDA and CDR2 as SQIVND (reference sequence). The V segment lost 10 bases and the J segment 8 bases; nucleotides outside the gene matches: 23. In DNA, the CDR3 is TGTGCCACCCGGCGAGGAGCCTCAAAACCGGGAGGCGATGAGCAGTTCTTC. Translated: CATRRGASKPGGDEQFF.

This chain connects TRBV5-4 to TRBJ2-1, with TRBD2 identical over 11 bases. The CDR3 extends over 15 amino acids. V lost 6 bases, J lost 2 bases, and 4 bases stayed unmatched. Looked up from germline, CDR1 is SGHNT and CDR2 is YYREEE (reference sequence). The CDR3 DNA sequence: TGTGCCAGCACCCTAGCGGGGGGTACCTACAATGAGCAGTTCTTC. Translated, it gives CASTLAGGTYNEQFF.

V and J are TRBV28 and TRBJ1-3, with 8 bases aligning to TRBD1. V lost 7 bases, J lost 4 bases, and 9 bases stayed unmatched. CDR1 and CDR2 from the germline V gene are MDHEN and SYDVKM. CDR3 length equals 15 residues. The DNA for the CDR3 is TGTGCCAGCACCCCCCTCCGGGACAGGGGAAACACCATATATTTT. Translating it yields CASTPLRDRGNTIYF. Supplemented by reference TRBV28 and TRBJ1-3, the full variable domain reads DVKVTQSSRYLVKRTGEKVFLECVQDMDHENMFWYRQDPGLGLRLIYFSYDVKMKEKGDIPEGYSVSREKKERFSLILESASTNQTSMYLCASTPLRDRGNTIYFGEGSWLTVV.

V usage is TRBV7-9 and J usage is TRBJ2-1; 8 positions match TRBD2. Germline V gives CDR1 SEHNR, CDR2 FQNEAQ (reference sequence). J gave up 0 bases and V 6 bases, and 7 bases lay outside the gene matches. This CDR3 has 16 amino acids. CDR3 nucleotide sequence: TGTGCCAGCAGACCAAAACTAGCGGCCTCCTACAATGAGCAGTTCTTC. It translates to CASRPKLAASYNEQFF. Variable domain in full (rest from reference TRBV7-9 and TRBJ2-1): DTGVSQNPRHKITKRGQNVTFRCDPISEHNRLYWYRQTLGQGPEFLTYFQNEAQLEKSRLLSDRFSAERPKGSFSTLEIQRTEQGDSAMYLCASRPKLAASYNEQFFGPGTRLTVL.

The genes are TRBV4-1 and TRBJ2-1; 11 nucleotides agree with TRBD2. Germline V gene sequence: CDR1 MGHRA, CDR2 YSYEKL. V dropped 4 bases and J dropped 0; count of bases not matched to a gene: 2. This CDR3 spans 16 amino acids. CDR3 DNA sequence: TGCGCCAGCAGCCGCACTAGCGGGGGCTCCTACAATGAGCAGTTCTTC. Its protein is CASSRTSGGSYNEQFF.

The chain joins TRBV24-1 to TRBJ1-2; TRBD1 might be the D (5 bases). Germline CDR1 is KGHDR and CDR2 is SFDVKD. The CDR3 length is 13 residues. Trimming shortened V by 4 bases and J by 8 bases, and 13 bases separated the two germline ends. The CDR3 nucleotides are TGTGCCACCAGTGACCGGGACTCGGGGGGCTACACCTTC. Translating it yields CATSDRDSGGYTF.

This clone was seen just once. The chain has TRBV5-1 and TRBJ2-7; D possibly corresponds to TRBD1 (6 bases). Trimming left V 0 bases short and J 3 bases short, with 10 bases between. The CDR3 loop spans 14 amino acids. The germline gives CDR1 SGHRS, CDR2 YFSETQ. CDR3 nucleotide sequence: TGCGCCAGCAGCTTGGGGTCGACAGGCTACGAGCAGTACTTC. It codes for CASSLGSTGYEQYF.

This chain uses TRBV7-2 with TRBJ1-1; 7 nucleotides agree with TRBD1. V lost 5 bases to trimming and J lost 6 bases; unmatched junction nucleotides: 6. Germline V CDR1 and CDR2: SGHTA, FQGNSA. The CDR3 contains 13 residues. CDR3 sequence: CASSRQGGAEAFF. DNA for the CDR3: TGTGCCAGCAGCCGACAGGGTGGGGCTGAAGCTTTCTTT.

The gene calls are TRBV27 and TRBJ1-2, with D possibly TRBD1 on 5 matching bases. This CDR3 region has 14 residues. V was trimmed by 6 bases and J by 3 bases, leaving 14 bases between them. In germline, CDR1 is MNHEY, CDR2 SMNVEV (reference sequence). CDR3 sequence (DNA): TGTGCCAGCAGGGGACTCCCCCAGGACTATGGCTACACCTTC. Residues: CASRGLPQDYGYTF.

The CDR3 is CASSPQGDYEQYF. CDR3 coding DNA: TGCGCCAGCAGCCCTCAAGGGGACTACGAGCAGTACTTC. The J gene is TRBJ2-7, the V gene TRBV5-1, with D perhaps TRBD1 (5 bases). The V and J ends lost 4 bases and 3 bases respectively, with 11 bases between them. CDR1 is SGHRS and CDR2 is YFSETQ in the germline V gene. CDR3 length: 13 residues. The variable domain in full, with the rest retrieved from reference TRBV5-1 and TRBJ2-7, is KAGVTQTPRYLIKTRGQQVTLSCSPISGHRSVSWYQQTPGQGLQFLFEYFSETQRNKGNFPGRFSGRQFSNSRSEMNVSTLELGDSALYLCASSPQGDYEQYFGPGTRLTVT.

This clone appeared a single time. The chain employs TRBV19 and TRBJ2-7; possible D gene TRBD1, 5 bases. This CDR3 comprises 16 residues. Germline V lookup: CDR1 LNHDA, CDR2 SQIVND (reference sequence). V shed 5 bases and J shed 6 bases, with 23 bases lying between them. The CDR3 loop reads CASSSPLGAGAFEQYF. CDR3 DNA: TGTGCCAGTAGTTCCCCCCTAGGGGCCGGCGCATTCGAGCAGTACTTC.

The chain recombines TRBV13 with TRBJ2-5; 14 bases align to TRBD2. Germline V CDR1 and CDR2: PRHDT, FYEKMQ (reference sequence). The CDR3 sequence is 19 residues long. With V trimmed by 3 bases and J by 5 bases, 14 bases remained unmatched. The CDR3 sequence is CASSFGLAGGQSLPETQYF. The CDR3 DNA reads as TGTGCCAGCAGCTTCGGACTAGCGGGGGGCCAAAGCCTTCCGGAGACCCAGTACTTC.